The 26 T cell receptor beta chains below come from one sample, sequenced in a study of shared clonotypes between healthy human individuals. Clones were sequenced by immunoSEQ multiplex PCR, and TCRdb holds only the in-frame ones, with some missing. The table records some 2.1 million clones, about 95% of them present only once. The specimen was naive CD4+ T cells sorted from blood. Subset defined: CD45RA+ positively selected. The origin of the receptors is a man in his late teens or twenties in good health.

This chain uses TRBV19 with TRBJ2-3, with D perhaps TRBD2 (5 bases). This CDR3 has 14 amino acids. The germline gives CDR1 LNHDA, CDR2 SQIVND (reference sequence). The V and J ends lost 3 bases and 0 bases respectively, with 7 bases between them. DNA for the CDR3: TGTGCCAGTAGTATGAGGGAGAGCACAGATACGCAGTATTTT. Residues: CASSMRESTDTQYF.

The table lists this clone with a few counts. The chain employs TRBV5-1 and TRBJ2-3; 11 bases align to TRBD2. Germline CDR1 reads SGHRS; CDR2 reads YFSETQ. The trim removed 2 bases at V and 3 bases at J, leaving 5 bases unmatched. This CDR3 has 16 residues. Here the CDR3 DNA reads TGCGCCAGCAGCTTCACCCTAGCGGGGGGAACAGATACGCAGTATTTT. Its translation is CASSFTLAGGTDTQYF. Supplemented by reference TRBV5-1 and TRBJ2-3, the full variable domain reads KAGVTQTPRYLIKTRGQQVTLSCSPISGHRSVSWYQQTPGQGLQFLFEYFSETQRNKGNFPGRFSGRQFSNSRSEMNVSTLELGDSALYLCASSFTLAGGTDTQYFGPGTRLTVL.

This clone was seen once. The CDR3 sequence: CAPVRDTDTQYF. The CDR3 DNA reads TGCGCCCCCGTAAGGGACACAGATACGCAGTATTTT. The chain uses TRBV10-1 and TRBJ2-3, with D unclear. The germline V gene has CDR1 WNHNN and CDR2 SYGVQD (reference sequence). The CDR3 is 12 amino acids. Trimming shortened V by 11 bases and J by 2 bases, and 11 bases separated the two germline ends.

DNA for the CDR3: TGTGCCAGCAGCTTGGCCCCGAGACCCGGGCAGCGCAATCAGCCCCAGCATTTT. Residues: CASSLAPRPGQRNQPQHF. This rearrangement joins TRBV7-9 to TRBJ1-5; no reliable D call. V dropped 3 bases and J dropped 2 bases, with 20 bases sitting between them. The CDR3 is 18 amino acids. Per germline, CDR1 SEHNR and CDR2 FQNEAQ (reference sequence).

The J gene is TRBJ1-3, the V gene TRBV27; D is uncertain. V lost 9 bases to trimming and J lost 3 bases, with 12 bases between them. The CDR3 is made up of 13 amino acids. CDR1 is MNHEY, CDR2 SMNVEV, per germline (reference sequence). The CDR3 DNA sequence: TGTGCCAGTAAAACAGCAGGTGGAAACACCATATATTTT. It encodes CASKTAGGNTIYF.

V usage is TRBV4-1 and J usage is TRBJ2-5; 7 bases line up with TRBD1. J was trimmed by 7 bases and V by 6 bases; bases with no gene match: 17. The length of the CDR3 is 16 residues. Germline V gene lookup returns CDR1 MGHRA and CDR2 YSYEKL. The CDR3 region has the DNA TGCGCCAGCAGGGGTAACAGGGGCAACCAAACAGGGACCCAGTACTTC. This codes for CASRGNRGNQTGTQYF.

The chain carries TRBV28 and TRBJ1-4; 7 bases align to TRBD1. With V trimmed by 3 bases and J by 7 bases, 5 bases remained unmatched. CDR3 size: 14 residues. Germline assignment: CDR1 MDHEN and CDR2 SYDVKM. This CDR3 is CASSLTGPGEKLFF. For the CDR3, the DNA is TGTGCCAGCAGTTTGACAGGGCCTGGTGAAAAACTGTTTTTT. Complete variable domain (other parts from reference TRBV28 and TRBJ1-4): DVKVTQSSRYLVKRTGEKVFLECVQDMDHENMFWYRQDPGLGLRLIYFSYDVKMKEKGDIPEGYSVSREKKERFSLILESASTNQTSMYLCASSLTGPGEKLFFGSGTQLSVL.

As regards this clone: One junction end does not reproduce the germline sequence, and a read error may be involved. This rearrangement joins TRBV28 to TRBJ2-2, with 10 bases lining up with TRBD1. CDR1 is MDHEN, CDR2 SYDVKM, per germline. This CDR3 is 17 amino acids long. The CDR3 here is CASSLFGGQGNAGELFF. The CDR3 bases are TGTGCCAGCAGTTTGTTTGGGGGACAGGGGAACGCCGGGGAGCTGTTTTTT.

Comments on this clone: Other DNA sequences from this sample encode an identical CDR3 as well. The V call is TRBV6-5, the J call TRBJ1-2; 9 bases are a match to TRBD1. The CDR3 is made up of 13 amino acids. Trimming cost V 6 bases and J 5 bases; bases outside gene matches: 4. CDR1 and CDR2 (germline): MNHEY, SVGAGI. The CDR3 bases are TGTGCCAGCAGCCGGGACAGGGTTTATGGCTACACCTTC. Translating it yields CASSRDRVYGYTF.

The chain recombines TRBV18 with TRBJ2-7; 7 nucleotides match TRBD1. J lost 5 bases, V lost 2 bases, and 9 bases had no gene match. CDR1 and CDR2 (germline): KGHSH, LQKENI. The CDR3 contains 15 residues. The CDR3 sequence: CASSPEDRAHHEQYF. CDR3 in DNA: TGTGCCAGCTCACCAGAAGACAGGGCACACCACGAGCAGTACTTC.

The V call is TRBV2, the J call TRBJ1-2, with D uncertain. V shed 7 bases and J shed 2 bases, with 8 bases lying between them. Per the germline V gene, CDR1 is SNHLY and CDR2 is FYNNEI. The CDR3 has 12 amino acids. Here the CDR3 DNA reads TGTGCCAGCAACCAGGAGAACTATGGCTACACCTTC. This translates into CASNQENYGYTF.

This rearrangement joins TRBV5-1 to TRBJ1-1, with D uncertain. The length of the CDR3 is 14 residues. CDR1 and CDR2 (germline): SGHRS, YFSETQ. Trimming took off 1 base at V and 1 base at J, with 8 bases between the two ends. The CDR3 reads CASSLRSENTEAFF. The CDR3 nucleotides are TGCGCCAGCAGCTTGCGGTCTGAGAACACTGAAGCTTTCTTT. Drawing the rest from reference TRBV5-1 and TRBJ1-1, the complete variable domain is KAGVTQTPRYLIKTRGQQVTLSCSPISGHRSVSWYQQTPGQGLQFLFEYFSETQRNKGNFPGRFSGRQFSNSRSEMNVSTLELGDSALYLCASSLRSENTEAFFGQGTRLTVV.

The chain has TRBV4-1 and TRBJ2-2, with D unresolved. The CDR3 has 14 amino acids. In germline, CDR1 is MGHRA, CDR2 YSYEKL. V was cut by 3 bases and J by 0 bases, with 5 bases left in between. The CDR3 region is CASSHGANTGELFF. DNA of the CDR3: TGCGCCAGCAGCCACGGCGCGAACACCGGGGAGCTGTTTTTT.

This clone was observed once. The chain joins TRBV30 to TRBJ1-5; TRBD1 might be the D (6 bases). CDR1 GTSNPN and CDR2 SVGIG come from the germline V gene (reference sequence). V gave up 2 bases and J gave up 2 bases, with 10 bases separating them. This CDR3 is 14 amino acids long. CDR3 DNA: TGTGCCTGGAGTTGGCCAGGGGGCAATCAGCCCCAGCATTTT. This translates into CAWSWPGGNQPQHF.

The chain combines TRBV5-1 with TRBJ2-2; 7 bases align to TRBD1. CDR1 is SGHRS, CDR2 YFSETQ, per germline. This CDR3 spans 16 amino acids. With 4 bases clipped from V and 6 bases from J, the junction kept 12 bases outside the gene matches. The CDR3 nucleotides are TGCGCCAGCAGCCCGGAACAGGGGATGTTCCCCGGGGAGCTGTTTTTT. Its translation: CASSPEQGMFPGELFF.

For the CDR3, the DNA is TGTGCCAGCAGTAGCTCACAGCGGGGCTACACCTTC. Encoded protein: CASSSSQRGYTF. The chain has TRBV28 and TRBJ1-2; D not certain. This CDR3 has 12 amino acids. Between the trimmed V and J ends, which lost 5 bases and 8 bases, there was a span of 12 bases. The V gene's germline CDR1 is MDHEN and CDR2 SYDVKM.

The chain recombines TRBV6-6 with TRBJ1-5; 9 bases fit TRBD1. The V gene's germline CDR1 is MNHNY and CDR2 SVGAGI (reference sequence). This CDR3 comprises 15 residues. V trimming: 3 bases; J trimming: 7 bases; junction bases outside the gene matches: 7. The CDR3 here is CASSYVTGQGQPQHF. The CDR3 DNA reads as TGTGCCAGCAGTTATGTTACGGGACAGGGACAGCCCCAGCATTTT.

The genes are TRBV11-2 and TRBJ2-7, with 8 bases that match TRBD2. The CDR3 is 15 residues long. Germline trimming cut 8 bases from V and 3 bases from J; bases unmatched to any gene: 12. The V gene's germline CDR1 is SGHAT and CDR2 FQNNGV. CDR3 bases: TGTGCCAGCTCCCTATGGGGTAGCGGGAACTACGAGCAGTACTTC. Translating gives CASSLWGSGNYEQYF.

The genes are TRBV6-5 and TRBJ2-6; unclear D gene. This CDR3 is 16 amino acids long. The germline CDR1 and CDR2 sequences are MNHEY and SVGAGI. V was cut by 2 bases and J by 0 bases, with 8 bases left in between. The CDR3 nucleotides are TGTGCCAGCAGTTACCTAGGCCACTCTGGGGCCAACGTCCTGACTTTC. Protein product: CASSYLGHSGANVLTF.

The V and J genes are TRBV25-1 and TRBJ2-2, with D tentatively TRBD1 (5 bases). In germline, CDR1 is MGHDK, CDR2 SYGVNS. V gave up 6 bases and J gave up 1 base, with 12 bases separating them. The CDR3 sequence is 15 residues long. The CDR3 spells CASRATTVNTGELFF. The CDR3 nucleotides read TGTGCCAGCAGGGCAACGACAGTGAACACCGGGGAGCTGTTTTTT.

V usage is TRBV18 and J usage is TRBJ2-5, with 8 bases that match TRBD2. Trimming at V came to 3 bases and at J to 0 bases, leaving 3 bases not matched to a gene. This CDR3 comprises 15 residues. The V gene's germline CDR1 is KGHSH and CDR2 LQKENI. The CDR3, as DNA: TGTGCCAGCTCACCTAGCGGGAACCACCAAGAGACCCAGTACTTC. This codes for CASSPSGNHQETQYF.

V gene TRBV18 combines with J gene TRBJ1-2; D unresolved. This CDR3 spans 13 amino acids. CDR1 and CDR2 (germline): KGHSH, LQKENI. The V gene lost 6 bases and the J gene lost 7 bases, with 15 bases spanning the gap. In DNA form, the CDR3 reads TGTGCCAGCTCCCTTACTCAGGACGCTGGCTACACCTTC. Translating gives CASSLTQDAGYTF.

This chain connects TRBV25-1 to TRBJ2-3, with D perhaps being TRBD1 or TRBD2 (6 bases each). Germline CDR1 is MGHDK and CDR2 is SYGVNS. CDR3 length: 14 residues. V gave up 3 bases and J gave up 6 bases, with 13 bases separating them. CDR3 nucleotide sequence: TGTGCCAGCAGTGACTGGGGGGCGCGGGATACGCAGTATTTT. It codes for CASSDWGARDTQYF.

This sequence joins TRBV19 and TRBJ1-6; weak D call: TRBD1 (6 bases). In germline, CDR1 is LNHDA, CDR2 SQIVND (reference sequence). Deletions cut 3 bases from V and 5 bases from J, with 11 bases between. CDR3 size: 15 residues. Here the CDR3 reads CASSMGGQNNSPLHF. CDR3 nucleotides: TGTGCCAGTAGTATGGGGGGACAAAATAATTCACCCCTCCACTTT.

A remark on this clone: This specimen includes other DNA sequences encoding the same CDR3. The CDR3: CASSLGGAGYEQYF. The CDR3 DNA reads TGCGCCAGCAGCTTGGGTGGGGCTGGCTACGAGCAGTACTTC. The gene calls are TRBV5-1 and TRBJ2-7, with a tentative D call TRBD1 (5 bases). V dropped 0 bases and J dropped 3 bases, with 10 bases sitting between them. Germline V lookup: CDR1 SGHRS, CDR2 YFSETQ. The CDR3 runs 14 residues.

The rearrangement links TRBV6-6 to TRBJ1-1; 8 bases agree with TRBD1. Germline-derived CDR1 and CDR2 are MNHNY and SVGAGI (reference sequence). CDR3 length: 14 amino acids. After removal of 4 bases from V and 4 bases from J, the junction contained 5 bases not matched to a gene. The CDR3 spells CASSLTGAGTEAFF. The CDR3 coding sequence is TGTGCCAGCAGTTTGACAGGGGCGGGCACTGAAGCTTTCTTT.